A single sample is the source of the 23 T cell receptor beta chains below, sequenced in a study of T cell responses to AZD1222 COVID-19 vaccine (dated by TCRdb to the early 2020s). The method behind the library was the immunoSEQ multiplex PCR assay. In TCRdb, the immuneACCESS table is reduced to in-frame sequences with V and J assigned. These tables do not hold every clone; where another copy was compared, an unresolved V gene accounts for under half, and the others remain unexplained. Here the sample has 120,000 or so clones; roughly nine tenths occur a single time. In total, the top ten clones hold roughly 3.2% of the sample. The sample's time point label, in plain terms: baseline before first vaccination. Material: peripheral blood, obtained on day 0 of AZD1222 vaccination. The receptors originated from an adult in good health.

The chain couples TRBV7-2 to TRBJ1-1; TRBD1 is a possible D gene (6 bases). Germline loops: CDR1 SGHTA, CDR2 FQGNSA. The CDR3 extends over 16 amino acids. V was pared by 3 bases and J by 2 bases, with 16 bases between. Written as DNA, the CDR3 is TGTGCCAGCAGCTTGGGCCAGGGGCTGAGCAACACTGAAGCTTTCTTT. It is translated as CASSLGQGLSNTEAFF.

The rearrangement links TRBV25-1 to TRBJ2-4, with TRBD1 matching 10 bases. Germline V gene data show CDR1 as MGHDK and CDR2 as SYGVNS. There are 15 residues in the CDR3. V lost 3 bases and J lost 6; bases outside the gene matches: 5. CDR3 residues: CASSDPGQGTNIQYF. CDR3 bases: TGTGCCAGCAGTGACCCGGGACAGGGGACAAACATTCAGTACTTC.

The rearrangement uses TRBV6-5 and TRBJ2-5; a possible D gene is TRBD2 (5 bases). Germline CDR1 reads MNHEY; CDR2 reads SVGAGI. This CDR3 region has 13 residues. Between the trimmed V and J ends, which lost 8 bases and 1 base, there was a span of 11 bases. The CDR3 region has the DNA TGTGCCAGCTGGAGGAACTTCCAAGAGACCCAGTACTTC. Residues: CASWRNFQETQYF.

V is TRBV28 and J is TRBJ1-1; no clear D. The CDR3 is made up of 12 amino acids. V lost 2 bases, J lost 8 bases, and 9 bases lay in between. Looked up from germline, CDR1 is MDHEN and CDR2 is SYDVKM. CDR3 residues: CASSLSKREAFF. CDR3 nucleotides: TGTGCCAGCAGTTTAAGCAAGAGGGAAGCTTTCTTT.

The rearrangement uses TRBV7-2 and TRBJ1-2, with a tentative D call TRBD1 (6 bases). In germline, CDR1 is SGHTA, CDR2 FQGNSA. This CDR3 is 15 amino acids long. The ends were cut back, 7 bases at V and 4 bases at J, with 19 bases in the middle. CDR3 coding DNA: TGTGCCAGCATCGGAGGGGGGAGGAGACCCTATGGCTACACCTTC. This encodes CASIGGGRRPYGYTF. Full variable domain (outside the CDR3, taken from reference TRBV7-2 and TRBJ1-2): GAGVSQSPSNKVTEKGKDVELRCDPISGHTALYWYRQSLGQGLEFLIYFQGNSAPDKSGLPSDRFSAERTGGSVSTLTIQRTQQEDSAVYLCASIGGGRRPYGYTFGSGTRLTVV.

V is TRBV4-1 and J is TRBJ2-1; 9 positions agree with TRBD2. V dropped 0 bases and J dropped 10; count of bases not matched to a gene: 13. This CDR3 comprises 17 residues. CDR1 is MGHRA and CDR2 is YSYEKL in the germline V gene. CDR3 sequence: CASSQDRLAGHIREQFF. The CDR3 DNA sequence: TGCGCCAGCAGCCAAGATCGGCTAGCGGGACATATCCGGGAGCAGTTCTTC.

The chain couples TRBV3-1 (or the pseudogene TRBV3-2) to TRBJ1-1; tentative D call: TRBD1 (5 bases). The CDR3 length is 16 residues. Germline values: CDR1 LGHDT, CDR2 YNNKEL (reference sequence). V was shortened by 0 bases and J by 4 bases, with 15 bases between the two germline ends. The DNA of the CDR3 is TGTGCCAGCAGCCAAGATCTTTGCCCGGGGGGCACTGAAGCTTTCTTT. Its translation: CASSQDLCPGGTEAFF.

The V gene is TRBV9, the J gene TRBJ2-1, with TRBD2 identical over 15 bases. Germline V gives CDR1 SGDLS, CDR2 YYNGEE. V dropped 0 bases and J dropped 2; count of bases not matched to a gene: 9. This CDR3 comprises 20 residues. For the CDR3, the DNA is TGTGCCAGCAGCGTAGCTTCGGGGACTAGCGGGGGGTTTACCTACAATGAGCAGTTCTTC. Protein product: CASSVASGTSGGFTYNEQFF.

This clone was seen a single time. The chain couples TRBV7-2 to TRBJ1-1; D uncertain. Trimming stripped 5 bases from V and 5 bases from J, with 9 bases between. CDR1 and CDR2 (germline): SGHTA, FQGNSA. The CDR3 runs 12 residues. This CDR3 reads CASSPRGTEAFF. DNA for the CDR3: TGTGCCAGCAGCCCCCGCGGAACTGAAGCTTTCTTT.

V usage is TRBV29-1 and J usage is TRBJ1-2, with D uncertain. The CDR3 is 11 amino acids. Germline-derived CDR1 and CDR2 are SQVTM and ANQGSEA. The V and J ends lost 2 bases and 4 bases respectively, with 5 bases between them. The CDR3, as DNA: TGCAGCGTTGAACACTCCTATGGCTACACCTTC. This gives the protein CSVEHSYGYTF.

This chain links TRBV12-3 or TRBV12-4 with TRBJ1-1; D possibly corresponds to TRBD1 (5 bases). The CDR3 loop spans 12 amino acids. The V gene lost 6 bases and the J gene lost 6 bases, with 11 bases spanning the gap. The CDR3: CASRRRGPEAFF. The CDR3, as DNA: TGTGCCAGCAGACGTAGGGGTCCTGAAGCTTTCTTT.

This clone was observed a few times. The chain is built from TRBV19 and TRBJ2-7; D may be TRBD2 (5 bases). The V gene lost 9 bases and the J gene lost 6 bases, with 18 bases spanning the gap. The length of the CDR3 is 13 residues. CDR1 and CDR2 (germline): LNHDA, SQIVND (reference sequence). The CDR3 is CASGIQIASEQYF. The CDR3 DNA sequence: TGTGCCAGCGGCATTCAGATAGCGTCCGAGCAGTACTTC.

The chain uses TRBV9 and TRBJ1-3; no clear D gene. This CDR3 is built from 16 residues. CDR1 is SGDLS and CDR2 is YYNGEE in the germline V gene. V dropped 0 bases and J dropped 1 base, with 11 bases sitting between them. For the CDR3, the DNA is TGTGCCAGCAGCGTAGGCTGGGGAACATCTGGAAACACCATATATTTT. Amino acids: CASSVGWGTSGNTIYF.

The CDR3 bases are TGCGCCAGCAGCGCCGACAGGGATGAGACCCAGTACTTC. It codes for CASSADRDETQYF. The chain couples TRBV5-1 to TRBJ2-5; 7 nucleotides line up with TRBD1. The V and J ends lost 4 bases and 5 bases, in that order; junction bases with no gene match: 5. In germline, CDR1 is SGHRS, CDR2 YFSETQ. The CDR3 extends over 13 amino acids.

The chain combines TRBV4-1 with TRBJ2-3, with 8 nucleotides matching TRBD2. Germline V lookup: CDR1 MGHRA, CDR2 YSYEKL. J was trimmed by 4 bases and V by 0 bases; bases with no gene match: 6. This CDR3 contains 16 residues. The CDR3: CASSQDSGVIADTQYF. CDR3 bases: TGCGCCAGCAGCCAAGATAGCGGGGTTATAGCAGATACGCAGTATTTT.

The V gene is TRBV29-1, the J gene TRBJ2-1; TRBD2 agrees at 8 bases. There are 11 residues in the CDR3. J lost 6 bases, V lost 7 bases, and 2 bases had no gene match. Germline CDR1 SQVTM, CDR2 ANQGSEA. In DNA form, the CDR3 reads TGCAGCGGCACTAGCGGCAATGAGCAGTTCTTC. Translated, it gives CSGTSGNEQFF.

The rearrangement uses TRBV3-1 (or the pseudogene TRBV3-2) and TRBJ2-7; D is unclear. The CDR3 has 12 residues. Per germline, CDR1 LGHDT and CDR2 YNNKEL (reference sequence). V lost 4 bases and J 8 bases, leaving 12 bases between the germline ends. The CDR3 DNA reads TGTGCCAGCAGCCTAAATCCACGACAGCAGTACTTC. Translation: CASSLNPRQQYF.

The rearrangement joins TRBV11-3 to TRBJ2-7, with TRBD2 as a possible D gene (5 bases). The germline V gene encodes CDR1 SGHNT and CDR2 YENEEA. This CDR3 contains 13 residues. Trimming took 0 bases from V and 7 from J, leaving 10 bases between them. The CDR3 loop is CASSLDPGLEQYF. The CDR3 nucleotides are TGTGCCAGCAGCTTAGATCCGGGGTTAGAGCAGTACTTC.

J is TRBJ2-3 and V is TRBV7-2; 13 bases line up with TRBD2. The CDR3 length is 18 residues. Germline CDR1 is SGHTA and CDR2 is FQGNSA. V was pared by 5 bases and J by 5 bases, with 13 bases of the junction left unmatched. In DNA, the CDR3 is TGTGCCAGCAGCCGGACTAGCGGGGGCCCGTTGGCGGGAGATACGCAGTATTTT. Translating it yields CASSRTSGGPLAGDTQYF.

The chain joins TRBV7-2 to TRBJ2-7; D gene ambiguous. The CDR3 length is 17 residues. Germline lookup yields CDR1 SGHTA and CDR2 FQGNSA. With 3 bases removed from V and 0 bases from J, the gap between germline ends came to 18 bases. CDR3 nucleotide sequence: TGTGCCAGCAGCTTCGGTTATATAGGACGGCTCTCCTACGAGCAGTACTTC. The encoded protein is CASSFGYIGRLSYEQYF.

The rearrangement joins TRBV9 to TRBJ2-5, with D maybe TRBD1 (6 bases). The CDR3 runs to 15 residues. V was cut by 2 bases and J by 2 bases, with 13 bases left in between. Germline-derived CDR1 and CDR2 are SGDLS and YYNGEE. Here the CDR3 reads CASSVGAARQETQYF. CDR3 DNA: TGTGCCAGCAGCGTGGGGGCCGCGAGACAAGAGACCCAGTACTTC.

This clone was counted a single time. The chain has TRBV19 and TRBJ1-1; D is possibly TRBD1 (5 bases). Germline-derived CDR1 and CDR2 are LNHDA and SQIVND (reference sequence). The CDR3 is 14 residues long. The germline V and J ends were trimmed by 4 bases and 0 bases, with 9 bases remaining between them. The CDR3 nucleotides are TGTGCCAGTAGTAACTCAGGGCTGAACACTGAAGCTTTCTTT. Its protein is CASSNSGLNTEAFF.

This clone occurred once. The chain couples TRBV7-2 to TRBJ2-1; D might be TRBD1 or TRBD2, each matching 6 bases. Germline loops: CDR1 SGHTA, CDR2 FQGNSA. This CDR3 has 15 amino acids. The V and J ends lost 7 bases and 7 bases respectively, with 20 bases between them. The CDR3 bases are TGTGCCAGCACCGCTTTCGTTTCGGGGGCTAATGAGCAGTTCTTC. It yields the protein CASTAFVSGANEQFF. The full variable domain, with the rest looked up from reference TRBV7-2 and TRBJ2-1, is GAGVSQSPSNKVTEKGKDVELRCDPISGHTALYWYRQSLGQGLEFLIYFQGNSAPDKSGLPSDRFSAERTGGSVSTLTIQRTQQEDSAVYLCASTAFVSGANEQFFGPGTRLTVL.